A selection of T cell receptor beta chains follows, all from one sample in a study of spatial heterogeneity in lung cancer. TCRdb independently ran MiXCR on the 5' RACE reads; one entry per CDR3 protein. The sample shows about 17,000 distinct CDR3 sequences, approximately 6.3% of them seen only once. Sequences were derived from lung tumor tissue, sampled at surgery. Source of these receptors: a male donor with early-stage non-small cell lung cancer. Both conserved end residues are part of each CDR3. Each record gives: J gene, D gene, V gene, clone size, CDR3 protein, CDR3 DNA. The D gene is left open where the match is weak. Sizes are listed as how often the clone was seen (once, few, many) or a class if it is expanded.

TRBJ2-5 NA TRBV5-1 many CASSFQETQYF TGCGCCAGCAGCTTCCAAGAGACCCAGTACTTC
TRBJ2-5 NA TRBV4-2 many CASSQDVGASGETQYF TGTGCCAGCAGCCAAGATGTTGGGGCCTCCGGAGAGACCCAGTACTTC
TRBJ2-1 TRBD2 TRBV7-3 many CASSAGLVGNEQFF TGTGCCAGCAGCGCGGGACTAGTAGGCAATGAGCAGTTCTTC
TRBJ2-5 NA TRBV20-1 many CSARPLGWGLQETQYF TGCAGTGCTAGACCTCTTGGGTGGGGCCTGCAAGAGACCCAGTACTTC
TRBJ2-7 NA TRBV6-4 many CASSECFNYEQYF TGTGCCAGCAGTGAATGTTTCAACTACGAGCAGTACTTC
TRBJ2-1 TRBD2 TRBV4-1 many CASSQDSSHRSSGTYNEQFF TGCGCCAGCAGCCAAGATAGTTCTCACCGGTCTAGCGGCACCTACAATGAGCAGTTCTTC
TRBJ2-7 TRBD1 TRBV6-5 many CASSYDGQGVSDVGYEQYF TGTGCCAGCAGTTACGACGGACAGGGGGTTAGTGATGTGGGATACGAGCAGTACTTC
TRBJ1-5 NA TRBV2 many CASRDGGPQPQHF TGTGCCAGCAGAGACGGGGGCCCTCAGCCCCAGCATTTT
TRBJ2-1 TRBD2 TRBV12-3/TRBV12-4 many CASSSSGAGQFF TGTGCCAGCAGTTCTAGCGGGGCAGGGCAGTTCTTC
TRBJ1-1 TRBD1 TRBV10-1 many CASRDRMDTEAFF TGCGCCAGCAGGGACAGGATGGACACTGAAGCTTTCTTT
TRBJ2-1 NA TRBV20-1 many CSSNRGGYNEQFF TGCAGTTCCAACCGAGGGGGCTACAATGAGCAGTTCTTC
TRBJ2-2 NA TRBV7-9 many CATRWTNTGELFF TGTGCCACCCGGTGGACGAACACCGGGGAGCTGTTTTTT
TRBJ1-1 TRBD1 TRBV11-3 many CASSPGQGRGTEAFF TGTGCCAGCAGCCCGGGACAGGGAAGGGGCACTGAAGCTTTCTTT
TRBJ2-3 NA TRBV5-1 many CASSLGRSDTQYF TGCGCCAGCAGCTTGGGCCGGTCAGATACGCAGTATTTT